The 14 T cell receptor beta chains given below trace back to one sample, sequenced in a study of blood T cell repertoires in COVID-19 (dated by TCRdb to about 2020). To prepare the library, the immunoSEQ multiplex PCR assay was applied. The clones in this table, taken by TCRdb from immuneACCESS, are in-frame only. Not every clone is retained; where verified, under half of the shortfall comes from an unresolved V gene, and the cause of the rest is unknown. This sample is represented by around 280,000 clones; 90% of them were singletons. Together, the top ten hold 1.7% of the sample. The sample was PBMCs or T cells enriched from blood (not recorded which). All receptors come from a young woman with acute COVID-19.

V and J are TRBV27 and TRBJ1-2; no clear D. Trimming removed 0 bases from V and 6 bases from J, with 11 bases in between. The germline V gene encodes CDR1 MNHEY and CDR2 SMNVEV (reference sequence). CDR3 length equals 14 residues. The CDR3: CASSLSWQIDGYTF. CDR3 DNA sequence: TGTGCCAGCAGTTTATCGTGGCAGATTGATGGCTACACCTTC.

DNA for the CDR3: TGTGCCAGTAGTTTACAGGGACAGGGCAATCAGCCCCAGCATTTT. Translating gives CASSLQGQGNQPQHF. The rearrangement links TRBV19 to TRBJ1-5; TRBD1 agrees at 8 bases. The CDR3 consists of 15 residues. Germline loops: CDR1 LNHDA, CDR2 SQIVND (reference sequence). Trimming took 5 bases from V and 2 from J; bases not matched to a gene: 5.

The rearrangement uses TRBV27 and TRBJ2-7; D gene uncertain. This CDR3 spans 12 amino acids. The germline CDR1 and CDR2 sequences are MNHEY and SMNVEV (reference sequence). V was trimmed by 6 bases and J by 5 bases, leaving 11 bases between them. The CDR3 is CASRTPRHEQYF. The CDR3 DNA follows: TGTGCCAGCAGGACCCCTAGGCACGAGCAGTACTTC.

The CDR3 DNA follows: TGCGCCAGCAGCTCCCGCCCGGGAGCGTACGAGCAGTACTTC. It codes for CASSSRPGAYEQYF. The V call is TRBV5-1, the J call TRBJ2-7, with D tentatively TRBD2 (6 bases). CDR3 length equals 14 residues. Germline lookup yields CDR1 SGHRS and CDR2 YFSETQ. Trimming removed 3 bases from V and 4 bases from J, with 14 bases in between.

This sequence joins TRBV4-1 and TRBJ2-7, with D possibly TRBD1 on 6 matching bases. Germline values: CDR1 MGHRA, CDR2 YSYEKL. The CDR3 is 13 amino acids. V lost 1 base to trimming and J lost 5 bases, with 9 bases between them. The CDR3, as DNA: TGCGCCAGCAGCCAAGGGGGGCAGGACGAGCAGTACTTC. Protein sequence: CASSQGGQDEQYF.

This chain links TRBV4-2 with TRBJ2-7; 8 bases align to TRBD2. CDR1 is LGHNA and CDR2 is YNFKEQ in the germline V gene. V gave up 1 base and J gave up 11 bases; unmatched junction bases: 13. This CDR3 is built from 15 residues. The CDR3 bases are TGTGCCAGCAGCCAAGGAATCGGACTAGCTAACAAGGAGTACTTC. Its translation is CASSQGIGLANKEYF.

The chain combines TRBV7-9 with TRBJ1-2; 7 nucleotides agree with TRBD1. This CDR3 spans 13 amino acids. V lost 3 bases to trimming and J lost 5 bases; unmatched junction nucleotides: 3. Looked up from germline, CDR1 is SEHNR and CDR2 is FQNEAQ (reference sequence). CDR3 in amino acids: CASSFPGQYGYTF. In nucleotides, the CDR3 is TGTGCCAGCAGCTTCCCGGGACAGTATGGCTACACCTTC. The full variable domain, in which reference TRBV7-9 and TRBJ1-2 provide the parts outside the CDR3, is DTGVSQNPRHKITKRGQNVTFRCDPISEHNRLYWYRQTLGQGPEFLTYFQNEAQLEKSRLLSDRFSAERPKGSFSTLEIQRTEQGDSAMYLCASSFPGQYGYTFGSGTRLTVV.

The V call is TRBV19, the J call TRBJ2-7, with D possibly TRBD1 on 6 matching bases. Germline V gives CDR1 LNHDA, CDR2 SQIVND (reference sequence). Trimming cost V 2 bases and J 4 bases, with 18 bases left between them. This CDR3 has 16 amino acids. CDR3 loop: CASSIMAQGGPYEQYF. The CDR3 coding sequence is TGTGCCAGTAGTATAATGGCACAGGGTGGCCCTTACGAGCAGTACTTC.

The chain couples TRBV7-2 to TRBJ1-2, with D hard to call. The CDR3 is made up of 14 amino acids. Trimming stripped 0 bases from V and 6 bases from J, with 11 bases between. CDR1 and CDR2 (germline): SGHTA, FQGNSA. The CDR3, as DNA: TGTGCCAGCAGCTTAGCCTCCGGGTACGATGGCTACACCTTC. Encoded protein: CASSLASGYDGYTF.

The CDR3 here is CASSLQTSGRAGELFF. CDR3 in DNA: TGTGCCAGCAGTCTCCAGACTAGCGGGAGGGCCGGGGAGCTGTTTTTT. The J gene is TRBJ2-2, the V gene TRBV28; TRBD2 matches at 14 bases. This CDR3 has 16 amino acids. The germline CDR1 and CDR2 sequences are MDHEN and SYDVKM. Trimming took 5 bases from V and 6 from J; bases not matched to a gene: 5.

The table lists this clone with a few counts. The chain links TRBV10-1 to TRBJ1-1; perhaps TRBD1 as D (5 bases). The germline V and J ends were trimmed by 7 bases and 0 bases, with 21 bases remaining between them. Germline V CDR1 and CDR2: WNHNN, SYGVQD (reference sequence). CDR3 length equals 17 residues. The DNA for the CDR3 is TGCGCCAGCATCCAATGGTGGGGCAGAACGATGAACACTGAAGCTTTCTTT. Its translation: CASIQWWGRTMNTEAFF.

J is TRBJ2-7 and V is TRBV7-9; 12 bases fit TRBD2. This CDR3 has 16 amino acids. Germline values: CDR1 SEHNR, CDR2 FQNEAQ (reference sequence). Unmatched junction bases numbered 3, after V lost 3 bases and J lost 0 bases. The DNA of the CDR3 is TGTGCCAGCAGCTTTCTAGCGGGAGGGAACTCCTACGAGCAGTACTTC. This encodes CASSFLAGGNSYEQYF. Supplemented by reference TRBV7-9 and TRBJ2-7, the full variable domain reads DTGVSQNPRHKITKRGQNVTFRCDPISEHNRLYWYRQTLGQGPEFLTYFQNEAQLEKSRLLSDRFSAERPKGSFSTLEIQRTEQGDSAMYLCASSFLAGGNSYEQYFGPGTRLTVT.

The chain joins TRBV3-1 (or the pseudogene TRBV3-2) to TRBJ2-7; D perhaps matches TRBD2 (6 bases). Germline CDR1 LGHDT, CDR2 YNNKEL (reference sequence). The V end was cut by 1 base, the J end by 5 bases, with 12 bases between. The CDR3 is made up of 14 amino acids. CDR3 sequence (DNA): TGTGCCAGCAGCCAAGGCGGGACGCGCCACGAGCAGTACTTC. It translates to CASSQGGTRHEQYF.

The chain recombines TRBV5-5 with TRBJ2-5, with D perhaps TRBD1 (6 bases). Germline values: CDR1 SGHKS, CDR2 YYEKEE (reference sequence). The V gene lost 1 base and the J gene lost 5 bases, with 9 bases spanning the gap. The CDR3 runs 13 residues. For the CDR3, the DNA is TGTGCCAGCAGCTTGACAGGGTCCGAGACCCAGTACTTC. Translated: CASSLTGSETQYF.